Each of the 13 T cell receptor beta chains below was sequenced from the same sample in a study of cytomegalovirus exposure and HLA in healthy donors. Vbeta (60) and Jbeta (13) primers were used in the PCR. Repertoires were generated with immunoSEQ multiplex PCR, while TCRdb's copy carries only in-frame clones and drops some. The table lists around 99,000 clones, 69% of them singletons. The source material was PBMCs. Receptor source: a woman aged 65 to 85 in good health and CMV-seropositive.

This sequence joins TRBV7-3 and TRBJ2-1; TRBD2 matches at 9 bases. The CDR3 has 14 residues. In germline, CDR1 is SGHTA, CDR2 FQGTGA. Trimming at V came to 5 bases and at J to 7 bases, leaving 6 bases not matched to a gene. The CDR3 region has the DNA TGTGCCAGCAGCCCCGGGACTAGCACGAATGAGCAGTTCTTC. Protein product: CASSPGTSTNEQFF.

V is TRBV18 and J is TRBJ1-2, with D maybe TRBD1 (5 bases). This CDR3 spans 14 amino acids. The V end was cut by 6 bases, the J end by 0 bases, with 11 bases between. Germline CDR1 KGHSH, CDR2 LQKENI. CDR3 DNA: TGTGCCAGCTCCGCGGGGGAAGCTAACTATGGCTACACCTTC. Translating it yields CASSAGEANYGYTF.

This clone was seen a single time. V and J are TRBV14 and TRBJ1-1; TRBD1 might be the D (6 bases). Germline V CDR1 and CDR2: SGHDN, FVKESK. The germline V and J ends were trimmed by 6 bases and 3 bases, with 23 bases remaining between them. The CDR3 length is 17 residues. CDR3 in amino acids: CASRVPGTNGEDTEAFF. The CDR3 DNA sequence: TGTGCCAGCAGGGTCCCCGGGACAAACGGTGAGGACACTGAAGCTTTCTTT.

The chain combines TRBV7-7 with TRBJ2-1; 10 bases are shared with TRBD2. This CDR3 has 14 amino acids. The junction had 5 bases not matched to a gene; V was cut back by 5 bases and J by 7 bases. From germline, CDR1 is SSHAT and CDR2 FNYEAQ (reference sequence). DNA of the CDR3: TGTGCCAGCAGCCCCAGCGGGGGGGCGAATGAGCAGTTCTTC. Translated, it gives CASSPSGGANEQFF.

This clone turned up a few times. The chain joins TRBV7-9 to TRBJ2-7, with a weak D call TRBD2 (5 bases). Trimming pared 6 bases from V and 3 bases from J, leaving 9 bases between. The CDR3 runs 12 residues. Germline-derived CDR1 and CDR2 are SEHNR and FQNEAQ (reference sequence). The chain's CDR3 is CASRPLDYEQYF. The CDR3 DNA reads TGTGCCAGCAGACCACTAGACTACGAGCAGTACTTC.

This clone came up a few times. The chain joins TRBV6-5 to TRBJ2-7; D uncertain. With 4 bases removed from V and 0 bases from J, the gap between germline ends came to 16 bases. In germline, CDR1 is MNHEY, CDR2 SVGAGI. The CDR3 has 16 residues. CDR3 region: CASSFGRRPGSYEQYF. The CDR3 nucleotides are TGTGCCAGCAGTTTTGGTCGCAGGCCTGGCTCCTACGAGCAGTACTTC.

The J gene is TRBJ1-1, the V gene TRBV11-2; D is unclear. The CDR3 is 12 amino acids. The V gene's germline CDR1 is SGHAT and CDR2 FQNNGV. V was cut by 5 bases and J by 8 bases, with 12 bases left in between. The CDR3 here is CASSDGYVEAFF. The CDR3 DNA reads TGTGCCAGCAGCGACGGGTACGTCGAAGCTTTCTTT. Supplemented by reference TRBV11-2 and TRBJ1-1, the full variable domain reads EAGVAQSPRYKIIEKRQSVAFWCNPISGHATLYWYQQILGQGPKLLIQFQNNGVVDDSQLPKDRFSAERLKGVDSTLKIQPAKLEDSAVYLCASSDGYVEAFFGQGTRLTVV.

A note on this clone: The junction shows a germline mismatch at one end, possibly a read error. This chain links TRBV5-1 with TRBJ1-2; 7 bases are shared with TRBD1. The germline V gene has CDR1 SGHRS and CDR2 YFSETQ. The CDR3 is 14 amino acids. The CDR3 region is CASSVEQGNYDYTF. DNA for the CDR3: TGCGCCAGCAGCGTAGAACAGGGGAACTATGACTACACCTTC.

This rearrangement joins TRBV7-3 to TRBJ2-7; 13 bases agree with TRBD2. Germline assignment: CDR1 SGHTA and CDR2 FQGTGA. V lost 0 bases, J lost 6 bases, and 14 bases stayed unmatched. The CDR3 has 19 amino acids. The CDR3 bases are TGTGCCAGCAGCTTAACGGGGGGACTAGCGGGGCCTCTAGCTCGCGAGCAGTACTTC. It yields the protein CASSLTGGLAGPLAREQYF.

The CDR3 region has the DNA TGCGCCAGCAGCCATCCGGGACAGATTTCCATGAACACTGAAGCTTTCTTT. Its translation is CASSHPGQISMNTEAFF. This chain links TRBV5-1 with TRBJ1-1; 7 bases agree with TRBD1. The germline CDR1 and CDR2 sequences are SGHRS and YFSETQ. CDR3 size: 17 residues. Trimming took 4 bases from V and 0 from J; bases not matched to a gene: 12.

V gene TRBV18 combines with J gene TRBJ2-2; D gene unclear. The CDR3 is 15 amino acids. The V end was cut by 3 bases, the J end by 1 base, with 9 bases between. From germline, CDR1 is KGHSH and CDR2 LQKENI. This CDR3 is CASSPQAMNTGELFF. The CDR3 DNA sequence: TGTGCCAGCTCACCCCAGGCTATGAACACCGGGGAGCTGTTTTTT.

CDR3 nucleotides: TGTGCCAGCAGCCGGGACTACCTCACAGATACGCAGTATTTT. Translating gives CASSRDYLTDTQYF. The chain carries TRBV13 and TRBJ2-3; 7 bases are shared with TRBD2. The CDR3 runs 14 residues. The germline V gene has CDR1 PRHDT and CDR2 FYEKMQ (reference sequence). The V and J ends lost 5 bases and 2 bases, in that order; junction bases with no gene match: 4.

The V gene is TRBV18, the J gene TRBJ2-7; possibly TRBD1 for D (10 bases). Trimming took off 3 bases at V and 3 bases at J, with 18 bases between the two ends. Germline CDR1 KGHSH, CDR2 LQKENI. The CDR3 has 16 residues. DNA for the CDR3: TGTGCCAGCTCACCCCTAGCGGGACAGGGGTTCTACGAGCAGTACTTC. Translated: CASSPLAGQGFYEQYF.